These 6 T cell receptor beta chains were sequenced from one sample in a study of blood T cells in healthy people across ages. Using a J-beta primer mix together with a sample-barcoded 5' primer, a second PCR was run for about 6 to 11 cycles. MiXCR, run by TCRdb on the 5' RACE reads, gives a single entry per CDR3 protein. Here the sample spans 450,000 to 700,000 distinct CDR3 sequences, about 26% being singletons. The sequencing input was blood. The receptors derive from a woman aged 70-85 years in good health.

The rearrangement uses TRBV7-2 and TRBJ2-7; the match to TRBD2 covers 12 bases. Germline CDR1 and CDR2: SGHTA and FQGNSA. V lost 6 bases to trimming and J lost 12 bases; unmatched junction nucleotides: 12. The length of the CDR3 is 14 residues. CDR3 residues: CASSFTSGLAGLYF. The DNA for the CDR3 is TGTGCCAGCAGTTTCACTTCTGGACTAGCGGGGTTGTACTTC.

In this sample, this clonotype turned up a few times. The chain links TRBV7-2 to TRBJ2-5, with 7 bases identical to TRBD2. CDR1 is SGHTA, CDR2 FQGNSA, per germline. The CDR3 is 15 amino acids. V gave up 5 bases and J gave up 5 bases; unmatched junction bases: 11. The CDR3 DNA sequence: TGTGCCAGCAGCCCATTACTAGCCGGGGGGGAGACCCAGTACTTC. Translating gives CASSPLLAGGETQYF.

The sample holds a few counts of this clonotype. This rearrangement joins TRBV3-1 to TRBJ1-1; D is ambiguous. V gave up 6 bases and J gave up 6 bases, with 8 bases separating them. This CDR3 has 11 amino acids. In germline, CDR1 is LGHDT, CDR2 YNNKEL (reference sequence). CDR3 region: CASSRASEAFF. As DNA, the CDR3 is TGTGCCAGCAGTCGTGCGTCTGAAGCTTTCTTT.

This clonotype has at least ten counts. This rearrangement joins TRBV5-1 to TRBJ1-3; 7 bases agree with TRBD1. V trimming: 2 bases; J trimming: 4 bases; junction bases outside the gene matches: 3. The germline V gene encodes CDR1 SGHRS and CDR2 YFSETQ. The CDR3 runs to 14 residues. In DNA form, the CDR3 reads TGCGCCAGCAGCTTCGGACAGGAAGGAAACACCATATATTTT. Translation: CASSFGQEGNTIYF.

The CDR3 nucleotides are TGTGCCAGCAGTTTTATGGGGGGTTACGAGCAGTACTTC. It specifies CASSFMGGYEQYF. The rearrangement uses TRBV12-3 or TRBV12-4 and TRBJ2-5, with D perhaps TRBD2 (6 bases). The J call may be wrong; the DNA end is better matched by TRBJ2-7. This CDR3 has 13 amino acids.

This clonotype showed up just a few times. This sequence joins TRBV20-1 and TRBJ2-1; the match to TRBD1 covers 8 bases. Germline CDR1 DFQATT, CDR2 SNEGSKA (reference sequence). V gave up 3 bases and J gave up 2 bases; unmatched junction bases: 3. The CDR3 length is 14 residues. CDR3 sequence reads: CSARARGPYNEQFF. CDR3 coding DNA: TGCAGTGCTAGGGCCAGGGGGCCCTACAATGAGCAGTTCTTC.